This T cell receptor beta chain was obtained from a study of blood T cell repertoires in COVID-19 (TCRdb year 2020). Background for the entire study: The collaborator samples originated in the United States, Italy and Spain and spanned the acute and convalescent phases of COVID-19. Samples were obtained from the ongoing ImmuneRACE study (first 160 participants) and from 950 to 1,500 subjects provided by 6 global collaborators. The dataset comprised deeply sampled blood TCRbeta repertoires from subjects exposed to, actively infected with, or recovered from COVID-19. A freely available public database, intended as a resource for researchers studying the immune response to SARS-CoV-2, is where the repertoires were released. HLA class I and class II types, where available, came from metadata supplied by the sample provider rather than from assay-based typing. The material from the prospective study consisted of cDNA or gDNA derived from T cells, B-cell-depleted T cells, or PBMCs. A de-identified subject ID, COVID-19 status, age in years and sex were almost always included in the sample metadata.

The immunoSEQ Assay, a bias-controlled multiplex PCR, was used to amplify TCRbeta CDR3 regions from genomic DNA. From the authors' description of their analysis: The number of nucleated cells in each sample was estimated from the amplification of reference gene primers within the assay. To quantify the absolute abundance of each unique TCRbeta CDR3 rearrangement, sequence reads were collapsed and filtered. For each sample, productive Simpson clonality was calculated as the square root of Simpson's diversity index across productive rearrangements. The clones in this table, taken by TCRdb from immuneACCESS, are in-frame only. Not every clone is retained; where verified, under half of the shortfall comes from an unresolved V gene, and the cause of the rest is unknown. Clonal size and the V and J genes are those of that table, whereas D and trimming came from the DNA. Counted in this sample were 300,000 to 350,000 clones; approximately 88% of them appeared once. The top ten clonotypes cover more than 5% of the sample.

This clone was seen once. It has no known antigen specificity. Nothing much larger sits one base from this clone, and base qualities are not available. Study-wide conclusions, independent of this receptor: The quantity of clinical and demographic metadata differed by source and by participant and was supplied without curation.

Enrolling through a virtual design, the prospective study's participants ranged in age from roughly 18 to 100 years and lived across 24 United States geographic areas. In the prospective study, participants were assigned to cohorts based on the clinical history participants reported in a screening survey and a study questionnaire. For ImmuneRACE Cohort 3, a participant was defined as recovered based on two consecutive negative NP/OP PCR tests, clearance by a healthcare professional, or resolution of symptoms. In the prospective study, mobile phlebotomists collected whole blood, serum and a nasopharyngeal or oropharyngeal swab from each participant. Additional blood draws and questionnaires over an approximately two-month period could optionally be provided by prospective study participants. Before DNA extraction, blood samples from the prospective study were shipped at room temperature or frozen.

The specimen sequenced was PBMCs or T cells enriched from blood (not recorded which). The sequence was collected from a man aged 30-40 years who had recovered from COVID-19.

The CDR3 region has the sequence CASSERADSFRTF. The DNA sequence reads TGTGCCAGCAGTGAAAGGGCGGACAGCTTCCGCACCTTC. The rearrangement joined TRBV6-1 to TRBJ1-2; the D gene is perhaps TRBD1, on 6 matching bases. The CDR3 runs 13 residues from the cysteine to the phenylalanine. The retained sequence is limited to the CDR3, 39 bases, with the frame set at the first base. For CDR1 and CDR2, the germline V gene lists MNHNS and SASEGT. Relative to germline, V is 2 bases shorter and J is 13 bases shorter, with 17 bases between their ends.